A selection of T cell receptor beta chains follows, all from one sample in a study of T cell responses to AZD1222 COVID-19 vaccine. TCRdb's table, derived via immunoSEQ multiplex PCR, lists solely in-frame clones and lacks some. The sample data list more than 110,000 clones. Input material: peripheral blood. These receptors all stem from an adult in good health. CDR3s include the opening cysteine and the closing phenylalanine or tryptophan. A D gene is named only where the DNA matches it firmly.

j_call d_call v_call cdr3_nt cdr3_aa
TRBJ2-7 . TRBV3-1/TRBV3-2 TGTGCCAGCAGCCAAGAACCCATTACAGGAGCCTACGAGCAGTACTTC CASSQEPITGAYEQYF
TRBJ2-7 . TRBV5-5 TGTGCCAGCAGCTTGGGGACCAGCGAGCAGTACTTC CASSLGTSEQYF
TRBJ2-7 TRBD1 TRBV14 TGTGCCAGCAGTTCTTCAGGGACAGGGGGAATCCTCTACGAGCAGTACTTC CASSSSGTGGILYEQYF
TRBJ1-2 . TRBV10-3 TGTGCCATCAGGGCCGGGGGGGGCGAAATCTATGGCTACACCTTC CAIRAGGGEIYGYTF
TRBJ2-1 . TRBV24-1 TGTGCCACCAGTGAACCGGACCGGTTTGGGGAGCAGTTCTTC CATSEPDRFGEQFF
TRBJ1-2 TRBD1 TRBV19 TGTGCCAGTGATACAGGGGGCCACTATGGCTACACCTTC CASDTGGHYGYTF
TRBJ1-1 . TRBV20-1 TGCAGTGCCCCGTTCGGCACTGAAGCTTTCTTT CSAPFGTEAFF
TRBJ2-3 TRBD1 TRBV7-9 TGTGCCAGCAGCTTACGGGGACAGGGAGCGGATACGCAGTATTTT CASSLRGQGADTQYF
TRBJ1-5 . TRBV11-3 TGTGCCAGCAGCTTAGGGCGGAATCAGCCCCAGCATTTT CASSLGRNQPQHF
TRBJ1-2 . TRBV3-1/TRBV3-2 TGTGCCAGCAGCCAGTGGTCTGGCTACACCTTC CASSQWSGYTF
TRBJ2-2 TRBD1 TRBV24-1 TGTGCCACCAGTGGGACAGGGGGCAAAGCCGGGGAGCTGTTTTTT CATSGTGGKAGELFF
TRBJ1-6 . TRBV10-3 TGTGCCATCAGTGAAGGGCAGGGGTCGACCTATAATTCACCCCTCCACTTT CAISEGQGSTYNSPLHF
TRBJ2-1 TRBD2 TRBV3-1/TRBV3-2 TGTGCCAGCAGCCGATCCCCTAGCGGGGGCCGTTACAATGAGCAGTTCTTC CASSRSPSGGRYNEQFF
TRBJ1-2 TRBD1 TRBV4-3 TGCGCCAGCAGCCAAGACGTGGGACAGGGTCTATATGGCTACACCTTC CASSQDVGQGLYGYTF
TRBJ2-7 TRBD1 TRBV23-1 TGCGCCAGCAGTCAATTACCGGGACAGGATGTCTGGGTCTCGGACGAGCAGTACTTC CASSQLPGQDVWVSDEQYF
TRBJ1-2 . TRBV3-1/TRBV3-2 TGTGCCAGCAGCCAAGGGACGGGTAGGGGGTATGGCTACACCTTC CASSQGTGRGYGYTF
TRBJ1-2 TRBD1 TRBV6-6 TGTGCCAGCAGTCCCGGGACAGGGGGCGAGTATGGCTACACCTTC CASSPGTGGEYGYTF
TRBJ2-3 . TRBV18 TGTGCCAGCTCACCACTGGGGGTAGATACGCAGTATTTT CASSPLGVDTQYF
TRBJ2-3 . TRBV10-1 TGCGCCAGCAGTGAGTCGGGCTTTAACACAGATACGCAGTATTTT CASSESGFNTDTQYF
TRBJ1-5 . TRBV4-1 TGCGCCAGCAGCCAAGCTGGGATAGGCCAGCCCCAGCATTTT CASSQAGIGQPQHF
TRBJ1-5 TRBD1 TRBV15 TGTGCCACCAGCACCCACAGGGGGAATCAGCCCCAGCATTTT CATSTHRGNQPQHF
TRBJ1-2 TRBD1 TRBV4-3 TGCGCCAGCAGCCAAGATCAGGGGGACTATGGCTACACCTTC CASSQDQGDYGYTF
TRBJ1-4 . TRBV6-2/TRBV6-3 TGTGCCAGCAGCCATACTGAAAAACTGTTTTTT CASSHTEKLFF
TRBJ1-5 . TRBV5-4 TGTGCCAGCAGCTGGGGGGGCAGCACACTTCCCAATCAGCCCCAGCATTTT CASSWGGSTLPNQPQHF
TRBJ2-7 TRBD2 TRBV5-4 TGTGCCAGCAGCTTGGGCCCTAGCGGGGGGGCCCTGGACGAGCAGTACTTC CASSLGPSGGALDEQYF
TRBJ2-3 . TRBV11-2 TGTGCCAGCAGCTTAGACGGCGCTAGCACAGATACGCAGTATTTT CASSLDGASTDTQYF
TRBJ2-1 TRBD1 TRBV28 TGTGCCAGCAGTTTATCTGGGACAGGGGTTCGGCATCCGTTCTTC CASSLSGTGVRHPFF
TRBJ2-1 . TRBV6-1 TGTGCCAGCAGTGAGGAGGGCGGGGCCCTCCCGCAGTTCTTC CASSEEGGALPQFF
TRBJ1-4 TRBD1 TRBV7-2 TGTGCCAGCAGCTTAGGGGACAGGGATTCTGAAAAACTGTTTTTT CASSLGDRDSEKLFF
TRBJ1-1 . TRBV7-2 TGTGCCAGCAGCCCACGGATGGGTTCTGAAGCTTTCTTT CASSPRMGSEAFF
TRBJ1-1 TRBD1 TRBV11-3 TGTGCCAGCAGCACCCGACAGGGAAAAGACACTGAAGCTTTCTTT CASSTRQGKDTEAFF
TRBJ1-5 TRBD1 TRBV7-3 TGTGCCAGCAGCCTCCGGGGACAGTTTGATCAGCCCCAGCATTTT CASSLRGQFDQPQHF
TRBJ1-2 . TRBV5-6 TGTGCCAGCAGCCCTTTACCGTCGGGGGCCTATGGCTACACCTTC CASSPLPSGAYGYTF
TRBJ2-2 . TRBV7-8 TGTGCCAGCAGCTTAGGGATCTCTACCGGGGAGCTGTTTTTT CASSLGISTGELFF
TRBJ2-1 . TRBV7-2 TGTGCCAGCAGCTCCGTGGCGGGGCTGAGTCTCTACAATGAGCAGTTCTTC CASSSVAGLSLYNEQFF